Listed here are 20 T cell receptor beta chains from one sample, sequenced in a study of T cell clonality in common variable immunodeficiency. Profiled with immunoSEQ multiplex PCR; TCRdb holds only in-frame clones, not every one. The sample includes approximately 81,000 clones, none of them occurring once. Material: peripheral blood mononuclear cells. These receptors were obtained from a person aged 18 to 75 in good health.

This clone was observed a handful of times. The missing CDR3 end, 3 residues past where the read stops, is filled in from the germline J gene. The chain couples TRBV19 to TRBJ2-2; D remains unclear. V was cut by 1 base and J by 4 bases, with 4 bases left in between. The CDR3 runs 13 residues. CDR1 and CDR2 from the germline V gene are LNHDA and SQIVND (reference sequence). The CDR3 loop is CASSIVGTGELFF. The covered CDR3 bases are TGTGCCAGTAGTATAGTCGGCACCGGGGAG.

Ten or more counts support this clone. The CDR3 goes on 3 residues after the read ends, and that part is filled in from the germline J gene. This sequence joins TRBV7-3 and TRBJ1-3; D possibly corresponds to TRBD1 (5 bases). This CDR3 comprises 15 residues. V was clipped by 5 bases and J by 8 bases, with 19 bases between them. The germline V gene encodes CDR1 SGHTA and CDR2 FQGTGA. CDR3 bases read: TGTGCCAGCAGCCCTGGGCAGGGAATCTTCGACACC. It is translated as CASSPGQGIFDT. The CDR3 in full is CASSPGQGIFDTIYF.

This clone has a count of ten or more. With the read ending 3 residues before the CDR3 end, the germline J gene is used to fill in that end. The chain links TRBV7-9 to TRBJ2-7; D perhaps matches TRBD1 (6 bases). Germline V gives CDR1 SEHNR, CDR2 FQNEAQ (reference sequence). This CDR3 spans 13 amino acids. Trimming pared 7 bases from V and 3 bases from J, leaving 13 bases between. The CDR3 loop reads CASIDRYSYEQYF. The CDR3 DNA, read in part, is TGTGCCAGCATAGACAGGTACAGCTACGAG.

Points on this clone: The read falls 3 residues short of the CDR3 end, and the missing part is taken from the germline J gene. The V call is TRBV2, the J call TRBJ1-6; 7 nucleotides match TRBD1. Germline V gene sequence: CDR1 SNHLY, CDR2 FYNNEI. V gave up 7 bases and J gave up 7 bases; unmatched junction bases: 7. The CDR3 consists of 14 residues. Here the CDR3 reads CASTKGQENSPLHF. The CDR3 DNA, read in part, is TGTGCCAGCACTAAAGGACAGGAAAATTCACCC.

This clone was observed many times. Partial CDR3 DNA: TGCAGTGCTAGAGAGGGGACTTCCTACGAG. Its translation is CSAREGTSYE. The full CDR3 protein reads CSAREGTSYEQYF. This chain links TRBV20-1 with TRBJ2-7; D is possibly TRBD2 (6 bases). The CDR3 extends 3 residues past the end of the read, so its final part is completed from the germline J gene. The CDR3 runs 13 residues. Trimming took 0 bases from V and 1 from J, leaving 7 bases between them. Per the germline V gene, CDR1 is DFQATT and CDR2 is SNEGSKA (reference sequence).

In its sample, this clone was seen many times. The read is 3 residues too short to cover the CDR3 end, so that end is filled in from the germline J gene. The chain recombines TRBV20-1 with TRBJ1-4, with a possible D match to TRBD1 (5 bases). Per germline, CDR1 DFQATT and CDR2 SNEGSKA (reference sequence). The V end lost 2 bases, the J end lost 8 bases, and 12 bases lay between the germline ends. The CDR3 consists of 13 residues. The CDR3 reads CSARSGGSEKLFF. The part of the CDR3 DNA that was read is TGCAGTGCTAGAAGCGGGGGATCGGAAAAA.

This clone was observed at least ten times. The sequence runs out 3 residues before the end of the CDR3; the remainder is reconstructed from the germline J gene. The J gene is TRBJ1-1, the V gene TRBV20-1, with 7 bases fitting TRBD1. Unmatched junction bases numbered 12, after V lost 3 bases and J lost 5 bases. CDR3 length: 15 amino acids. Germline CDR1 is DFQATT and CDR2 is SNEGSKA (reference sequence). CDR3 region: CSASTGVALGTEAFF. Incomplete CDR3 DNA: TGCAGTGCTAGCACAGGGGTAGCGCTGGGAACTGAA.

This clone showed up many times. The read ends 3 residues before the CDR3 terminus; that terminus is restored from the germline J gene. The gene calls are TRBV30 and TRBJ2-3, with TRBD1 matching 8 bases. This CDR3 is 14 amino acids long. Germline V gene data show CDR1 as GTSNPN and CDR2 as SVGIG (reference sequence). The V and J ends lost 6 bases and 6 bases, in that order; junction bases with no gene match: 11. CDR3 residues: CACNLKYRGDTQYF. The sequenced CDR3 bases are TGTGCCTGTAACCTCAAGTACAGGGGGGATACG.

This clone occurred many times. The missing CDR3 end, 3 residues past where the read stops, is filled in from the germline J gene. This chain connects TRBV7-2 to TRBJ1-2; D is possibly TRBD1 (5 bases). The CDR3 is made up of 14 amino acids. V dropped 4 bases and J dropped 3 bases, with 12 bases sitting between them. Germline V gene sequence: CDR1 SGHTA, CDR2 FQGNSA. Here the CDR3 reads CASSSDTYDYGYTF. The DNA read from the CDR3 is TGTGCCAGCAGCTCGGACACCTACGACTATGGC.

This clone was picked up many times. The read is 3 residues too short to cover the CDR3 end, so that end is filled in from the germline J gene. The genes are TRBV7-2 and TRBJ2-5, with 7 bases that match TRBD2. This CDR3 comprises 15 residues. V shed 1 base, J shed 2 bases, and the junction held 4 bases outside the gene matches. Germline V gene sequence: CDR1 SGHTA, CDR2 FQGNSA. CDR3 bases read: TGTGCCAGCAGCTTAGTGGGGACTAAACAAGAGACC. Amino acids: CASSLVGTKQET. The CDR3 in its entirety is CASSLVGTKQETQYF.

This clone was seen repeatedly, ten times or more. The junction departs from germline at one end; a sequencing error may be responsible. The CDR3 bases that were read are TGCAGTGCCAGAGCGAGAGGGTTCTACAATCAGCCC. Its protein product is CSARARGFYNQP. The full CDR3 sequence reads CSARARGFYNQPQHF. This rearrangement joins TRBV20-1 to TRBJ1-5; D ambiguous. The missing CDR3 end, 3 residues past where the read stops, is filled in from the germline J gene. This CDR3 comprises 15 residues. Germline V lookup: CDR1 DFQATT, CDR2 SNEGSKA (reference sequence).

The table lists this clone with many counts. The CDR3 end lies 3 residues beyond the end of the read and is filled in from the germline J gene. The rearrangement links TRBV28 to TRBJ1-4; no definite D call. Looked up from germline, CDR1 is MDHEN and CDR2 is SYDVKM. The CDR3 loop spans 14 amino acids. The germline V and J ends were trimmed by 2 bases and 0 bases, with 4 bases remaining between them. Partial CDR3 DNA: TGTGCCAGCAGTTTAGGGCCAACTAATGAAAAA. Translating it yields CASSLGPTNEK. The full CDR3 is CASSLGPTNEKLFF.

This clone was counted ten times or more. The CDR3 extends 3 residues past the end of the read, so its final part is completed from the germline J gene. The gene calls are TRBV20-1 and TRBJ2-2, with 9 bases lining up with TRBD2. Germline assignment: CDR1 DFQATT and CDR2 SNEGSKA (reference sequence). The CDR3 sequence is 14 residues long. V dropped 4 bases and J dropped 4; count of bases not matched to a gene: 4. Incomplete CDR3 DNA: TGCAGTGCTACCCTTAGCGGGAGCACCGGGGAG. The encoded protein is CSATLSGSTGE. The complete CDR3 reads CSATLSGSTGELFF.

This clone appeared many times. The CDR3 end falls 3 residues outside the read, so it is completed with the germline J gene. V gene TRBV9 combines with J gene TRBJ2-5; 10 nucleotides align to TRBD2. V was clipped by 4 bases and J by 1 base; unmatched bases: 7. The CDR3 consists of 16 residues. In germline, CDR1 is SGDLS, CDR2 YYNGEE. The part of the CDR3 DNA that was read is TGTGCCAGCAGCCTCTTAGCGGGAGGCAGCCAAGAGACC. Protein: CASSLLAGGSQET. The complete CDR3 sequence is CASSLLAGGSQETQYF.

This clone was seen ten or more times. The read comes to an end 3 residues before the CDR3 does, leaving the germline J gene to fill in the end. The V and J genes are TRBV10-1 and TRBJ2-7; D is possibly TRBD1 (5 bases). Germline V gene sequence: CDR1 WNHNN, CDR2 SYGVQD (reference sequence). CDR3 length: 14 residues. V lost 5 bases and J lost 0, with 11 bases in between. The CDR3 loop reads CASSSGASSYEQYF. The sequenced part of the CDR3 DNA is TGCGCCAGCAGTTCTGGGGCTTCCTCCTACGAG.

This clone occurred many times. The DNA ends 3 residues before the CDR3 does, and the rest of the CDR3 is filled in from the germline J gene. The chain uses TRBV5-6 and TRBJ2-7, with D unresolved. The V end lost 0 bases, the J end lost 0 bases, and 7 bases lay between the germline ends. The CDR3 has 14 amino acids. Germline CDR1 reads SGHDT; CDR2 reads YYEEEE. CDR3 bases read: TGTGCCAGCAGCTTGGAGGTCAGCTCCTACGAG. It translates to CASSLEVSSYE. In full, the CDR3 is CASSLEVSSYEQYF. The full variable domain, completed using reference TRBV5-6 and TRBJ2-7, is DAGVTQSPTHLIKTRGQQVTLRCSPKSGHDTVSWYQQALGQGPQFIFQYYEEEERQRGNFPDRFSGHQFPNYSSELNVNALLLGDSALYLCASSLEVSSYEQYFGPGTRLTVT.

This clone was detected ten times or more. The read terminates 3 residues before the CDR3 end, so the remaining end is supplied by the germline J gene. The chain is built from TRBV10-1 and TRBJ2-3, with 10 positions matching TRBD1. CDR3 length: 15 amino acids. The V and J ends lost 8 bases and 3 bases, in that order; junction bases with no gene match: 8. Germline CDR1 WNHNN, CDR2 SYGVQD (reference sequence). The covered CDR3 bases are TGCGCCAGCGGAGGCGGGACAGGGGAGACAGATACG. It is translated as CASGGGTGETDT. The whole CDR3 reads CASGGGTGETDTQYF.

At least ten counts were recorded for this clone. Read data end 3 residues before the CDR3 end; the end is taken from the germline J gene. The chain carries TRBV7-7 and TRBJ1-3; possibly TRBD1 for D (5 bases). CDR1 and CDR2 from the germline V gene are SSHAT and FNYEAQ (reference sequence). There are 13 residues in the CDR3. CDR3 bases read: TGTGCTAGCGACAGTCACTCTGGAAACACC. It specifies CASDSHSGNT. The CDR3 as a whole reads CASDSHSGNTIYF.

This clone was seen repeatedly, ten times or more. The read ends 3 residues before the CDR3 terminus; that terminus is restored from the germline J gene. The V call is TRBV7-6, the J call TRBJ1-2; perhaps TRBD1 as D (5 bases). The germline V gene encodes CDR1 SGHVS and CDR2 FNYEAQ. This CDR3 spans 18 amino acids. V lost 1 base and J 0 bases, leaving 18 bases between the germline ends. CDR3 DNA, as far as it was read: TGTGCCAGCAGCTTAGTCGGCCCCTCCCAGGGAGCTAACTATGGC. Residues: CASSLVGPSQGANYG. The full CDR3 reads CASSLVGPSQGANYGYTF.

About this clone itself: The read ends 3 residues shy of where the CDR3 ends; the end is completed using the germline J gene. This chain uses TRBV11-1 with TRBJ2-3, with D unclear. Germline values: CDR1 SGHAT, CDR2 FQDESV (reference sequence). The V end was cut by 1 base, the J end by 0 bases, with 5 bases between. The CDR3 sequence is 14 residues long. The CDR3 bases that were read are TGTGCCAGCAGCTTAGTGAGGAGCACAGATACG. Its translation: CASSLVRSTDT. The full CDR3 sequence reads CASSLVRSTDTQYF.